The 14 T cell receptor beta chains presented below share a single source sample, sequenced in a study of T cells in Graves' hyperthyroidism and ophthalmopathy. Amplified TCR beta CDR3 regions derived from RNA transcripts. HTBI primers drove first-round RT-PCR of the TCR CDR3. TCRdb ran MiXCR on the multiplex PCR reads and lists one entry per CDR3 protein. The sample gives 500,000 or so distinct CDR3 sequences, about 15% of which show up once; approximately 30% is in the top ten. The sequenced material came from blood. The source is a woman aged 30 to 39 with Graves' ophthalmopathy.

This clonotype has ten or more counts. V gene TRBV27 combines with J gene TRBJ2-3; 8 bases agree with TRBD2. V shed 3 bases and J 0 bases; nucleotides not matched to a gene: 11. The CDR3 runs 18 residues. Germline CDR1 MNHEY, CDR2 SMNVEV (reference sequence). CDR3 in amino acids: CASSFATSGLTSTDTQYF. The CDR3 nucleotides read TGTGCCAGCAGTTTCGCAACTAGCGGCCTTACTAGCACAGATACGCAGTATTTT.

This chain uses TRBV7-9 with TRBJ2-2; D perhaps matches TRBD1 (5 bases). The V gene's germline CDR1 is SEHNR and CDR2 FQNEAQ (reference sequence). The CDR3 sequence is 12 residues long. The V end lost 1 base, the J end lost 10 bases, and 7 bases lay between the germline ends. CDR3 coding DNA: TGTGCCAGCAGCTTAGTACAGGTGGAGCTGTTTTTT. Its protein product is CASSLVQVELFF. The whole variable domain, remainder taken from reference TRBV7-9 and TRBJ2-2, is DTGVSQNPRHKITKRGQNVTFRCDPISEHNRLYWYRQTLGQGPEFLTYFQNEAQLEKSRLLSDRFSAERPKGSFSTLEIQRTEQGDSAMYLCASSLVQVELFFGEGSRLTVL.

The sample holds many counts of this clonotype. The chain's CDR3 is CANGRDQETQYF. The CDR3, as DNA: TGTGCCAACGGAAGGGACCAAGAGACCCAGTACTTC. The chain couples TRBV5-8 to TRBJ2-5; no firm D call. Germline V gene data show CDR1 as SGHTS and CDR2 as YDEGEE. V lost 9 bases, J lost 0 bases, and 9 bases lay in between. This CDR3 region has 12 residues.

The chain links TRBV9 to TRBJ2-7; D gene ambiguous. The germline CDR1 and CDR2 sequences are SGDLS and YYNGEE. This CDR3 is 15 amino acids long. Deletions cut 0 bases from V and 2 bases from J, with 12 bases between. The CDR3 sequence: CASSVGAQVTYEQYF. CDR3 DNA sequence: TGTGCCAGCAGCGTAGGGGCCCAAGTTACCTACGAGCAGTACTTC.

This clonotype was seen at least ten times. The rearrangement uses TRBV11-2 and TRBJ2-5, with 7 bases aligning to TRBD1. Per germline, CDR1 SGHAT and CDR2 FQNNGV. Trimming removed 4 bases from V and 3 bases from J; junction bases left unmatched: 2. The CDR3 extends over 13 amino acids. The CDR3 coding sequence is TGTGCCAGCAGCTCACAGGGGAAAGAGACCCAGTACTTC. Its protein is CASSSQGKETQYF.

This clonotype has just a few counts. This sequence joins TRBV28 and TRBJ2-3; TRBD2 matches 8 bases. This CDR3 comprises 14 residues. V shed 5 bases and J 4 bases; nucleotides not matched to a gene: 5. The germline gives CDR1 MDHEN, CDR2 SYDVKM. The CDR3 bases are TGTGCCAGCAGTCCCCGGGGGGGCGCAGATACGCAGTATTTT. Translation gives CASSPRGGADTQYF.

This clonotype has just a few counts. This CDR3 reads CASSALGWTEAFF. In DNA, the CDR3 is TGTGCCAGCAGTGCCCTTGGGTGGACTGAAGCTTTCTTT. V and J are TRBV28 and TRBJ1-1; no reliable D call. Germline assignment: CDR1 MDHEN and CDR2 SYDVKM. The CDR3 is made up of 13 amino acids. The germline V and J ends were trimmed by 5 bases and 5 bases, with 12 bases remaining between them.

This clonotype was seen more than once but under ten times. This chain links TRBV20-1 with TRBJ2-5, with no clear D. Germline CDR1 is DFQATT and CDR2 is SNEGSKA (reference sequence). The V and J ends lost 3 bases and 5 bases respectively, with 16 bases between them. The CDR3 is 14 amino acids. This chain's CDR3 is CSASPFPLGETQYF. The DNA of the CDR3 is TGCAGTGCTAGCCCTTTCCCGCTCGGGGAGACCCAGTACTTC.

Concerning this clonotype: A much larger clone differs from this one at a single base, so this may be a read error. The CDR3 loop reads CAVRDGPMNTEAFF. CDR3 DNA: TGTGCCGTCCGGGACGGTCCCATGAACACTGAAGCTTTCTTT. V is TRBV6-2 or TRBV6-3 and J is TRBJ1-1, with D maybe TRBD1 (5 bases). Germline V lookup: CDR1 MNHEY, CDR2 SVGEGT. V lost 11 bases and J 0 bases, leaving 16 bases between the germline ends. This CDR3 is built from 14 residues.

This clonotype was picked up many times. V gene TRBV2 combines with J gene TRBJ2-5, with D perhaps matching TRBD1 or TRBD2 (5 bases each). The V end lost 6 bases, the J end lost 2 bases, and 19 bases lay between the germline ends. Germline values: CDR1 SNHLY, CDR2 FYNNEI. The CDR3 is made up of 16 amino acids. CDR3 protein: CASRRRGPNVQETQYF. CDR3 sequence (DNA): TGTGCCAGCAGAAGAAGGGGACCAAACGTACAAGAGACCCAGTACTTC. Full variable domain (outside the CDR3, taken from reference TRBV2 and TRBJ2-5): EPEVTQTPSHQVTQMGQEVILRCVPISNHLYFYWYRQILGQKVEFLVSFYNNEISEKSEIFDDQFSVERPDGSNFTLKIRSTKLEDSAMYFCASRRRGPNVQETQYFGPGTRLLVL.

This clonotype was detected many times. The chain employs TRBV28 and TRBJ2-7; 11 bases agree with TRBD1. Looked up from germline, CDR1 is MDHEN and CDR2 is SYDVKM. V shed 5 bases and J 5 bases; nucleotides not matched to a gene: 14. The CDR3 loop spans 17 amino acids. CDR3 loop: CASSPSWGTGGQDEQYF. Here the CDR3 DNA reads TGTGCCAGCAGTCCCTCGTGGGGGACAGGGGGACAGGACGAGCAGTACTTC.

This clonotype has a count of ten or more. J is TRBJ2-5 and V is TRBV7-9; possible D gene TRBD1, 6 bases. Germline loops: CDR1 SEHNR, CDR2 FQNEAQ (reference sequence). The CDR3 is 15 residues long. Deletions cut 2 bases from V and 1 base from J, with 11 bases between. This CDR3 is CASSLPTGPQETQYF. The CDR3 DNA follows: TGTGCCAGCAGCTTACCGACAGGACCCCAAGAGACCCAGTACTTC.

This clonotype appeared many times. V gene TRBV18 combines with J gene TRBJ1-1; D is uncertain. Trimming shortened V by 0 bases and J by 5 bases, and 13 bases separated the two germline ends. Germline CDR1 reads KGHSH; CDR2 reads LQKENI. CDR3 length equals 15 residues. Here the CDR3 reads CASSPPWVSGTEAFF. In nucleotides, the CDR3 is TGTGCCAGCTCACCACCATGGGTATCGGGGACTGAAGCTTTCTTT.

The V gene is TRBV6-5, the J gene TRBJ1-6; a possible D gene is TRBD1 (5 bases). V was shortened by 0 bases and J by 4 bases, with 16 bases between the two germline ends. Germline V gene sequence: CDR1 MNHEY, CDR2 SVGAGI. The CDR3 totals 18 residues. DNA of the CDR3: TGTGCCAGCAGTTACTCGATGGGCTATGGGGCATATAATTCACCCCTCCACTTT. As protein: CASSYSMGYGAYNSPLHF.